The source of this TCR beta chain is a study of regulatory T cells in long-lasting Graves disease. For TCR beta, libraries came from iRepertoire HTBI primers and Arm-PCR of CDR3 regions. Each CDR3 protein gets one entry after TCRdb re-called the multiplex PCR reads with MiXCR. The sample has hundreds of thousands of distinct CDR3 sequences; 15% to 20% are singletons. This clonotype was counted ten times or more. Time point defined: newly diagnosed GD, antithyroid drugs for less than 3 months. PBMC-extracted RNA yielded the TCR library. Germline V CDR1 and CDR2: SEHNR, FQNEAQ (reference sequence). J gave up 2 bases and V 6 bases, and 8 bases lay outside the gene matches. This CDR3 spans 15 amino acids. These same data were also listed under a study on T cells in Graves' hyperthyroidism and ophthalmopathy. According to that study: First-round RT-PCR of the TCR CDR3 relied on the HTBI primer set.

The clonotype was recovered from a woman aged 35-60 years with Graves disease. The sequenced sample was peripheral blood mononuclear cells (PBMCs), obtained at new diagnosis, from a patient treated with antithyroid drugs. The chain has TRBV7-9 and TRBJ2-3; the match to TRBD1 covers 7 bases. This chain's CDR3 is CASSPPGQHTDTQYF. For the CDR3, the DNA is TGTGCCAGCAGTCCACCGGGACAGCACACAGATACGCAGTATTTT.